These 8 T cell receptor beta chains were sequenced from one sample in a study of blood T cells in healthy people across ages. With a J-beta primer mix and a sample-barcoded 5' primer, a second PCR ran roughly 6 to 11 cycles. TCRdb called the 5' RACE reads again in MiXCR, with one record for every CDR3 protein. The repertoire holds approximately 1,700,000 distinct CDR3 sequences, with around 40% as singletons. Sequences were obtained from blood. These receptors were taken from a human donor in good health.

The chain recombines TRBV20-1 with TRBJ1-1, with a possible D match to TRBD1 (5 bases). The CDR3 length is 14 residues. Trimming left V 5 bases short and J 1 base short, with 14 bases between. The V gene's germline CDR1 is DFQATT and CDR2 SNEGSKA (reference sequence). CDR3 nucleotide sequence: TGCAGTGCTCCAAGAGGGGTGGGGAACACTGAAGCTTTCTTT. This translates into CSAPRGVGNTEAFF.

This clonotype appeared many times. The V and J genes are TRBV7-2 and TRBJ2-3; D gene uncertain. V lost 3 bases and J 1 base, leaving 8 bases between the germline ends. Germline V lookup: CDR1 SGHTA, CDR2 FQGNSA. This CDR3 has 14 amino acids. Here the CDR3 reads CASSLDGGTDTQYF. The CDR3 DNA sequence: TGTGCCAGCAGCTTGGATGGGGGCACAGATACGCAGTATTTT.

The CDR3 DNA sequence: TGCGCCAGCAGCCAAGAGAGTCTAGCGGGGGACTACGAGCAGTACTTC. The encoded protein is CASSQESLAGDYEQYF. This chain connects TRBV4-3 to TRBJ2-7; 10 nucleotides match TRBD2. V was pared by 0 bases and J by 3 bases, with 5 bases of the junction left unmatched. The CDR3 is made up of 16 amino acids. Germline V gene data show CDR1 as LGHNA and CDR2 as YSLEER.

This chain connects TRBV10-3 to TRBJ1-2; D remains ambiguous. Germline V gene data show CDR1 as ENHRY and CDR2 as SYGVKD. This CDR3 has 15 residues. Deletions cut 0 bases from V and 1 base from J, with 9 bases between. The CDR3 spells CAISESRGRNYGYTF. CDR3 sequence (DNA): TGTGCCATCAGTGAGTCGAGAGGGCGTAACTATGGCTACACCTTC.

This clonotype was observed a handful of times. The rearrangement joins TRBV2 to TRBJ2-7; D assignment may be TRBD1 or TRBD2 (5 bases each). CDR3 length equals 14 residues. Germline V gives CDR1 SNHLY, CDR2 FYNNEI. Trimming took off 4 bases at V and 5 bases at J, with 15 bases between the two ends. The CDR3 DNA reads as TGTGCCAGCAGTGGGTTTTCGGGGCCCAACGAGCAGTACTTC. Translating gives CASSGFSGPNEQYF.

The chain links TRBV29-1 to TRBJ2-5; no reliable D call. This CDR3 region has 13 residues. V was trimmed by 5 bases and J by 4 bases, leaving 14 bases between them. Looked up from germline, CDR1 is SQVTM and CDR2 is ANQGSEA. CDR3 nucleotides: TGCAGCGTTAGCTATGGGGTCCGAGAGACCCAGTACTTC. Translating it yields CSVSYGVRETQYF.

This clonotype has more than one count but fewer than ten. The DNA of the CDR3 is TGTGCCAGCAGTCGGCTGACAGGGGCCGAGCAGTACTTC. Its protein is CASSRLTGAEQYF. The chain links TRBV12-3 or TRBV12-4 to TRBJ2-7; 8 positions agree with TRBD1. This CDR3 has 13 amino acids. The V segment lost 5 bases and the J segment 6 bases; nucleotides outside the gene matches: 6.

This chain links TRBV12-3 or TRBV12-4 with TRBJ2-1; D gene unclear. The CDR3 has 15 residues. The V and J ends lost 3 bases and 0 bases respectively, with 9 bases between them. This CDR3 reads CASSLSWISYNEQFF. CDR3 nucleotide sequence: TGTGCCAGCAGTTTGAGCTGGATCTCCTACAATGAGCAGTTCTTC.